This T cell receptor beta chain was obtained from a study of T cell repertoires in ileal Crohn's disease. Study-level findings and limits: Every patient over 26.8% clonality showed endoscopic recurrence. Compared with non-smokers, active smokers at surgery showed more clonal expansions.

This clone is labeled medium-sized. Its antigen is undetermined. Looked up from germline, CDR1 is ENHRY and CDR2 is SYGVKD. This CDR3 spans 14 amino acids. With V trimmed by 10 bases and J by 0 bases, 6 bases remained unmatched. Profiling relied on immunoSEQ multiplex PCR, and the TCRdb table lists in-frame clones only, not all of them. The sample has some 14,000 clones, roughly 80% seen once. This chain links TRBV10-3 with TRBJ1-5; 7 bases line up with TRBD1. Input material: ileal tissue. The receptor's source is an adult with Crohn's disease. CDR3 in DNA: TGTGCCACCGATACAGGGGATAGCAATCAGCCCCAGCATTTT. Translation gives CATDTGDSNQPQHF.